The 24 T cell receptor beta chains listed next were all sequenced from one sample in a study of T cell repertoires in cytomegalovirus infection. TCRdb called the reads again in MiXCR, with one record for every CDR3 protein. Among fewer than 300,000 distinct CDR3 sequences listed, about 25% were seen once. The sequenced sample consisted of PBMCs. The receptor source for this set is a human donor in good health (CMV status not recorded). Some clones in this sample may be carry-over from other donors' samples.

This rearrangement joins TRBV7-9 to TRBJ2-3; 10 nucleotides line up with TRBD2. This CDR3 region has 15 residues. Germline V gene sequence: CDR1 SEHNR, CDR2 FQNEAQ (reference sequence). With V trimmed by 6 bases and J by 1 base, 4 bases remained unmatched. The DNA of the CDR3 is TGTGCCAGCAGTACCGGGACTAGCGGCACAGATACGCAGTATTTT. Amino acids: CASSTGTSGTDTQYF. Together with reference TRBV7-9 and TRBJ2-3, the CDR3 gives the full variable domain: DTGVSQNPRHKITKRGQNVTFRCDPISEHNRLYWYRQTLGQGPEFLTYFQNEAQLEKSRLLSDRFSAERPKGSFSTLEIQRTEQGDSAMYLCASSTGTSGTDTQYFGPGTRLTVL.

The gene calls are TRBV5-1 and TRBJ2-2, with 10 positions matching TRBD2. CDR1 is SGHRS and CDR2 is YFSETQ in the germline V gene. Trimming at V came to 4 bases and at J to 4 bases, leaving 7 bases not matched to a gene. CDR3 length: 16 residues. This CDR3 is CASSAEGLAITGELFF. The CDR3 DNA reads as TGCGCCAGCAGCGCGGAGGGACTAGCGATCACCGGGGAGCTGTTTTTT.

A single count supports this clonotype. CDR3 loop: CASSLGDRDTGELFF. The DNA of the CDR3 is TGTGCCAGCAGCTTAGGGGACCGCGACACCGGGGAGCTGTTTTTT. The V gene is TRBV11-3, the J gene TRBJ2-2, with D possibly called TRBD1 or TRBD2 (5 bases each). The germline V gene has CDR1 SGHNT and CDR2 YENEEA. The V gene lost 1 base and the J gene lost 3 bases, with 9 bases spanning the gap. This CDR3 comprises 15 residues.

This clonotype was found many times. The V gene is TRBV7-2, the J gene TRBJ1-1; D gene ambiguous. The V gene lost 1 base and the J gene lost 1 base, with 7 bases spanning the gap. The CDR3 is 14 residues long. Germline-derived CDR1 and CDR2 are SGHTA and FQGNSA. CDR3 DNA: TGTGCCAGCAGCTTAGTCCGATCGAACACTGAAGCTTTCTTT. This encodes CASSLVRSNTEAFF.

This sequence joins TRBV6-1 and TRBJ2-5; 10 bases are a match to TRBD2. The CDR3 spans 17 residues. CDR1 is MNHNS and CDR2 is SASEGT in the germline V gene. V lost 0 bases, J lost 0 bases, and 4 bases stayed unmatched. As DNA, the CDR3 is TGTGCCAGCAGTGAAGCACGGACTAGCGGCTACCAAGAGACCCAGTACTTC. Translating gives CASSEARTSGYQETQYF.

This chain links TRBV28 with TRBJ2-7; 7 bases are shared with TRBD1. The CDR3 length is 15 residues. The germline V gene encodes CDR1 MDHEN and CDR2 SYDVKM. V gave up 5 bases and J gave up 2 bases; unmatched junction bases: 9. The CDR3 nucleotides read TGTGCCAGCAGTCCTCCCGGGACAGCGACCTACGAGCAGTACTTC. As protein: CASSPPGTATYEQYF. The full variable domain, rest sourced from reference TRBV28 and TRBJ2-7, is DVKVTQSSRYLVKRTGEKVFLECVQDMDHENMFWYRQDPGLGLRLIYFSYDVKMKEKGDIPEGYSVSREKKERFSLILESASTNQTSMYLCASSPPGTATYEQYFGPGTRLTVT.

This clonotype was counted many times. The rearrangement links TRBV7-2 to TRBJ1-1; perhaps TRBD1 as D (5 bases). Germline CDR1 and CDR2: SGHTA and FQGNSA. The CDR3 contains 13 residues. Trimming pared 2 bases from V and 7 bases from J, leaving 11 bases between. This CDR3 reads CASSLNRTSEAFF. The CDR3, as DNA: TGTGCCAGCAGCTTAAACAGGACTAGTGAAGCTTTCTTT.

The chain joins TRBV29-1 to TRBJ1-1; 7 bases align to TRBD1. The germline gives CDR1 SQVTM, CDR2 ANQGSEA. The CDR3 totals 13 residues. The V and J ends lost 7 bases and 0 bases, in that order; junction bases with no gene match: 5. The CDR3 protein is CSARTGMNTEAFF. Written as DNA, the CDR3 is TGCAGCGCTAGGACAGGCATGAACACTGAAGCTTTCTTT.

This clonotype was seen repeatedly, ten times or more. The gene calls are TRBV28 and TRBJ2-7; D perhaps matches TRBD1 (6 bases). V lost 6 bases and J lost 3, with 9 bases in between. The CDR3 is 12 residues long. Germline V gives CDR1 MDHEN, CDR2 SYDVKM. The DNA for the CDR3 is TGTGCCAGCAGCTTACAGGGCTACGAGCAGTACTTC. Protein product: CASSLQGYEQYF.

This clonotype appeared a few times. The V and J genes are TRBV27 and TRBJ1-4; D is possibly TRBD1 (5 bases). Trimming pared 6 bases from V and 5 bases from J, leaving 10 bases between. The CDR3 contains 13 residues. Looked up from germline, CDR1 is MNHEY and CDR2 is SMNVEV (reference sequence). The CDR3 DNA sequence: TGTGCCAGCAGACGGGACTGGAATGAAAAACTGTTTTTT. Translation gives CASRRDWNEKLFF.

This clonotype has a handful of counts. DNA for the CDR3: TGTGCCAGCAGTGGAATCGGGGCCGCAAACTATGGCTACACCTTC. Protein sequence: CASSGIGAANYGYTF. The chain joins TRBV27 to TRBJ1-2; D is possibly TRBD1 (5 bases). Trimming took off 5 bases at V and 2 bases at J, with 15 bases between the two ends. There are 15 residues in the CDR3. Germline assignment: CDR1 MNHEY and CDR2 SMNVEV (reference sequence).

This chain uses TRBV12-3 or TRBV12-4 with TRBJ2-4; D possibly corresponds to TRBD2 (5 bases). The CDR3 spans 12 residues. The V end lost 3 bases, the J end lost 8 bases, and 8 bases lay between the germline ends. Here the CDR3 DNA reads TGTGCCAGCAGTTTTTCGGAGGACATTCAGTACTTC. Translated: CASSFSEDIQYF.

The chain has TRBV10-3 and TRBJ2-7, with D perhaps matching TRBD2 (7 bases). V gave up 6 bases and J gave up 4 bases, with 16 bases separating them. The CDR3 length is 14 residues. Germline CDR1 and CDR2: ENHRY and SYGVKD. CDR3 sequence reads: CAIRDSGEGYEQYF. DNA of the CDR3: TGTGCCATCAGGGACTCAGGGGAGGGATACGAGCAGTACTTC.

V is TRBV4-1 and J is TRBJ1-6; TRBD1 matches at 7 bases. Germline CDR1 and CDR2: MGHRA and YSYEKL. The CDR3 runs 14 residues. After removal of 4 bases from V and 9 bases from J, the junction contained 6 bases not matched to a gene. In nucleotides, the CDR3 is TGCGCCAGCAGCCGCGACAGGGTCAGTTCACCCCTCCACTTT. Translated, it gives CASSRDRVSSPLHF.

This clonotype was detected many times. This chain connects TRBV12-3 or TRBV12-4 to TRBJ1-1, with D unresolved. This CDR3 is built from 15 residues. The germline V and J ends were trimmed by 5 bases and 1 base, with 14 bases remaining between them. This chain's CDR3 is CASSPGRMRNTEAFF. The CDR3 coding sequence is TGTGCCAGCAGTCCCGGCCGAATGAGGAACACTGAAGCTTTCTTT.

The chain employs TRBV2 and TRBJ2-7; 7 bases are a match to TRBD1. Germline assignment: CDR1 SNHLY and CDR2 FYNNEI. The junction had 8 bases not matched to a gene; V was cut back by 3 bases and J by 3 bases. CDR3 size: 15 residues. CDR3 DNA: TGTGCCAGCAGTGAGGAGAGGGACAGAGTCTACGAGCAGTACGTC. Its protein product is CASSEERDRVYEQYV.

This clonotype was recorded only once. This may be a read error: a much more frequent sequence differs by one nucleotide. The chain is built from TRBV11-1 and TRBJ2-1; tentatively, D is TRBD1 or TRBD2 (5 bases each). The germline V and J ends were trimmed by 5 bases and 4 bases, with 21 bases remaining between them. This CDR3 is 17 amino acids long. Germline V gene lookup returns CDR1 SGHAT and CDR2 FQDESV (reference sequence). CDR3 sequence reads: CASSPPGPRPLYNEQFF. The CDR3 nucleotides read TGTGCCAGCAGCCCACCGGGACCCCGTCCGCTATACAATGAGCAGTTCTTC. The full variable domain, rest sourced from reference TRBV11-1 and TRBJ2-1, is EAEVAQSPRYKITEKSQAVAFWCDPISGHATLYWYRQILGQGPELLVQFQDESVVDDSQLPKDRFSAERLKGVDSTLKIQPAELGDSAMYLCASSPPGPRPLYNEQFFGPGTRLTVL.

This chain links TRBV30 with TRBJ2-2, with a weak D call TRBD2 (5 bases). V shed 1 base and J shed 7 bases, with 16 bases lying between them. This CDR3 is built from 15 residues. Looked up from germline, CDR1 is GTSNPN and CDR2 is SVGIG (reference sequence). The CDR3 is CAWSGMVLGSGELFF. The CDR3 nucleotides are TGTGCCTGGAGTGGCATGGTTCTAGGGAGCGGGGAGCTGTTTTTT.

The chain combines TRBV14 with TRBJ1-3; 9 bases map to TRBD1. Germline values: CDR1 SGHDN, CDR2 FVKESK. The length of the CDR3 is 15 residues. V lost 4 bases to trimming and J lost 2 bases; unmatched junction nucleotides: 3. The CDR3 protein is CASSLRTGAGNTIYF. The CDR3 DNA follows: TGTGCCAGCAGCCTACGGACAGGGGCTGGAAACACCATATATTTT. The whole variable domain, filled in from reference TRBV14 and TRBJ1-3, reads EAGVTQFPSHSVIEKGQTVTLRCDPISGHDNLYWYRRVMGKEIKFLLHFVKESKQDESGMPNNRFLAERTGGTYSTLKVQPAELEDSGVYFCASSLRTGAGNTIYFGEGSWLTVV.

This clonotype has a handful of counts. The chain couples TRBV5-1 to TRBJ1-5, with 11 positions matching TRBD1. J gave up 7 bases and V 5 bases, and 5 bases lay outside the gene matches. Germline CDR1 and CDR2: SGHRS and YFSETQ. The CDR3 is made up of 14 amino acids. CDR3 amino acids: CASSQGQGEQPQHF. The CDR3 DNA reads TGCGCCAGCAGTCAGGGACAGGGGGAACAGCCCCAGCATTTT. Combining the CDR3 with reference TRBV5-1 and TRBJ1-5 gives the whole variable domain KAGVTQTPRYLIKTRGQQVTLSCSPISGHRSVSWYQQTPGQGLQFLFEYFSETQRNKGNFPGRFSGRQFSNSRSEMNVSTLELGDSALYLCASSQGQGEQPQHFGDGTRLSIL.

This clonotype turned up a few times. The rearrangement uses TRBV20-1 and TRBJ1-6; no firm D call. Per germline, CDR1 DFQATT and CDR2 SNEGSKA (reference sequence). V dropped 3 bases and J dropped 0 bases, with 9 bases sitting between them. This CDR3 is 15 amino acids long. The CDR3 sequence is CSARVESSYNSPLHF. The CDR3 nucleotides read TGCAGTGCTAGGGTAGAAAGCTCCTATAATTCACCCCTCCACTTT.

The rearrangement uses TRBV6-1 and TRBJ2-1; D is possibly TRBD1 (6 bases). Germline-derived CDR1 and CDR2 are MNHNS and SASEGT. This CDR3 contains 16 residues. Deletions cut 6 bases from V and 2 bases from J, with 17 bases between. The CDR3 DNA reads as TGTGCCAGCAGATCTGTAGGGGGTAGCACCTACAATGAGCAGTTCTTC. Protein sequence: CASRSVGGSTYNEQFF.

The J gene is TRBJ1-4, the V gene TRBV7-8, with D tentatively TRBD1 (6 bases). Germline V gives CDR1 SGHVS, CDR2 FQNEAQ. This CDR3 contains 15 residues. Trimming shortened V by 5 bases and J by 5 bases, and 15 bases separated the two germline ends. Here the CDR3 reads CASSAPTGRNEKLFF. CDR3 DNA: TGTGCCAGCAGCGCTCCGACAGGCCGAAATGAAAAACTGTTTTTT. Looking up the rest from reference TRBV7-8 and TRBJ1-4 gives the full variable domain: GAGVSQSPRYKVAKRGQDVALRCDPISGHVSLFWYQQALGQGPEFLTYFQNEAQLDKSGLPSDRFFAERPEGSVSTLKIQRTQQEDSAVYLCASSAPTGRNEKLFFGSGTQLSVL.

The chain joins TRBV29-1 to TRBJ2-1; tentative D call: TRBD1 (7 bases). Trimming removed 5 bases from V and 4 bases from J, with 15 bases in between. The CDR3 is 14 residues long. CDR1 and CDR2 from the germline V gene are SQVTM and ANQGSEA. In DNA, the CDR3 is TGCAGCGTTCTGGACAGGAGGGGGTACAATGAGCAGTTCTTC. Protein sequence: CSVLDRRGYNEQFF.